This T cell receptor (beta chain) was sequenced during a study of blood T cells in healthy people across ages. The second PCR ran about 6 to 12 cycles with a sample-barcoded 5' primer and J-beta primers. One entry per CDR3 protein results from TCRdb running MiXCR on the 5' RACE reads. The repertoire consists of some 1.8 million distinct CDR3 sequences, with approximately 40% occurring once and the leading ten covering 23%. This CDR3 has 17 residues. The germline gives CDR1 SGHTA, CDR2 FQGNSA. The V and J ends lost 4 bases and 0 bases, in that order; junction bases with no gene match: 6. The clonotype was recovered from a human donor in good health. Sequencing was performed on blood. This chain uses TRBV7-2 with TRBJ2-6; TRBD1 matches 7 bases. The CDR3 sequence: CASSWDSSPSGANVLTF. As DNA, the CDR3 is TGTGCCAGCAGCTGGGACAGTTCCCCCTCTGGGGCCAACGTCCTGACTTTC.